This T cell receptor beta chain derives from a study of shared clonotypes between healthy human individuals. Deep level was the assay's run setting. Sequenced by immunoSEQ multiplex PCR; TCRdb stores in-frame clones only, minus some. The sample lists millions of clones, about 95% occurring once. In the naive CD8 group, cells lacked CD45RO and were positively selected for CCR7, so terminally differentiated effector memory CD45RA+ cells were left out. Recent vaccinations or acute infections were absent in the healthy HIV-negative adult donors. CDR3 size: 16 residues. V lost 5 bases to trimming and J lost 4 bases; unmatched junction nucleotides: 7. Germline CDR1 is SGHVS and CDR2 is FNYEAQ.

The V call is TRBV7-6, the J call TRBJ2-1; 11 bases agree with TRBD2. Sequenced input: naive CD8+ T cells sorted from blood. This TCR came from a young man in good health. This CDR3 reads CASSATTSGGYNEQFF. Written as DNA, the CDR3 is TGTGCCAGCAGCGCGACAACTAGCGGGGGATACAATGAGCAGTTCTTC.